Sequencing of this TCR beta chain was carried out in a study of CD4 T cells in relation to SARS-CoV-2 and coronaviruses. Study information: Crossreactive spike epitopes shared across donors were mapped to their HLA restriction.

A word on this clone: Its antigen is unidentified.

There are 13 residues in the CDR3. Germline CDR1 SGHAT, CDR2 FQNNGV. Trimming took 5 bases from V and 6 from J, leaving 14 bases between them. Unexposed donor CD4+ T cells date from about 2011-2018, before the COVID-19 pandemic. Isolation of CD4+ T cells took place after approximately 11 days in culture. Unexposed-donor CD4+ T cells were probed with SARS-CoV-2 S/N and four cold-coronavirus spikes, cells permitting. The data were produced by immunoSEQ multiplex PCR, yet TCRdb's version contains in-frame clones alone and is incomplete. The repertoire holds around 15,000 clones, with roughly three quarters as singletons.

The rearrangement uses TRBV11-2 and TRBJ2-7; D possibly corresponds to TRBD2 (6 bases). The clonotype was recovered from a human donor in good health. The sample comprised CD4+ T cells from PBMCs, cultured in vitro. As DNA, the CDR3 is TGTGCCAGCAGCCAAAGATTGGGACTCGAGCAGTACTTC. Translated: CASSQRLGLEQYF.